These T cell receptor beta chains were read from a single sample in a study of T cell repertoires in cytomegalovirus infection. TCRdb processed the reads anew with MiXCR; each CDR3 protein has one entry. The data hold fewer than 200,000 distinct CDR3 sequences, with about 15% observed a single time. Input material: PBMCs. These receptors were taken from a human donor in good health (CMV status not recorded). Some clones in this sample may be carry-over from other donors' samples. Both conserved end residues are part of each CDR3. A D gene is named only where the DNA matches it firmly. Clone size appears in some rows only: once, few, many, or a class for an expanded clone.

D	J	size	V	DNA	CDR3
.	TRBJ2-2	many	TRBV19	TGTGCCAGTACCCATTTTGGGACACCCAACACCGGGGAGCTGTTTTTT	CASTHFGTPNTGELFF
TRBD1	TRBJ1-2	many	TRBV12-3/TRBV12-4	TGTGCCAGCAGCTTAAGGGGACAGGGCCCTAACTATGGCTACACCTTC	CASSLRGQGPNYGYTF
TRBD1	TRBJ1-1	many	TRBV19	TGTGCCAGTAGTCCCTCACTGAGACAGGGCGGGACTGAAGCTTTCTTT	CASSPSLRQGGTEAFF
.	TRBJ2-7	few	TRBV7-9	TGTGCCAGCGGTTTAGCGGCCTACGAGCAGTACTTC	CASGLAAYEQYF
TRBD1	TRBJ1-2	many	TRBV7-2	TGTGCCAGCAGCCCACAGGGGCCCCTCAACTATGGCTACACCTTC	CASSPQGPLNYGYTF
.	TRBJ2-3	many	TRBV15	TGTGCCACCAGCAGGGACGCCTCGCCTTCGGGCACAGATACGCAGTATTTT	CATSRDASPSGTDTQYF
TRBD2	TRBJ2-1	few	TRBV10-3	TGTGCCATCAGACTAGCGGGGCCCAATGAGCAGTTCTTC	CAIRLAGPNEQFF
.	TRBJ1-2	many	TRBV7-2	TGTGCCAGCAGCCCTCACAGTCATGGCTACACCTTC	CASSPHSHGYTF
.	TRBJ1-1	.	TRBV7-2	TGTGCCAGCAGCTTCGGCAGGGAGGGAACTGAAGCTTTCTTT	CASSFGREGTEAFF
.	TRBJ2-1	many	TRBV12-3/TRBV12-4	TGTGCCAGCAGTTTATGGCGAGTATACAATGAGCAGTTCTTC	CASSLWRVYNEQFF
.	TRBJ1-1	many	TRBV7-8	TGTGCCAGCAGCTTAGAACAGACCACTGAAGCTTTCTTT	CASSLEQTTEAFF
.	TRBJ1-3	.	TRBV4-3	TGCGCCAGCAGCCAAGATTGGAGAGACGACACCATATATTTT	CASSQDWRDDTIYF
.	TRBJ1-2	many	TRBV7-8	TGTGCCAGCAGCTCGGGATTCTTTGCACGCCCGATTAGCTACACCTTC	CASSSGFFARPISYTF
.	TRBJ1-1	.	TRBV7-2	TGTGCCAGCAGCTTAGAAGGCTTTAAGGGCCTCCTCGGGACTGAAGCTTTCTTT	CASSLEGFKGLLGTEAFF
TRBD1	TRBJ1-2	.	TRBV29-1	TGCAGCGTTGATGAACCGCCTCGGAGGACAGGGAGCGGCTACACCTTC	CSVDEPPRRTGSGYTF
.	TRBJ2-3	.	TRBV7-9	TGTGCCAGCAGCACCCGGACAGAGCCAGATACGCAGTATTTT	CASSTRTEPDTQYF
.	TRBJ1-2	.	TRBV9	TGTGCCAGCAGCGTAGAAGTGGGAGCTAACTATGGCTACACCTTC	CASSVEVGANYGYTF
.	TRBJ2-2	.	TRBV5-1	TGCGCCAGCAGCTTGCGTACAGAGATCGGCGGGGAGCTGTTTTTT	CASSLRTEIGGELFF
.	TRBJ1-4	many	TRBV7-2	TGTGCCAGCAGCCCGCGGTCGGGTAATGAAAAACTGTTTTTT	CASSPRSGNEKLFF
TRBD2	TRBJ2-1	many	TRBV6-5	TGTGCCAGCAGTTATTCCGGACTAGCGCCGTTAGATGAGCAGTTCTTC	CASSYSGLAPLDEQFF
.	TRBJ2-7	.	TRBV4-2	TGTGCCAGCAGCCAAGATAGGGTCGAGCAGTACTTC	CASSQDRVEQYF
TRBD1	TRBJ1-1	.	TRBV28	TGTGCCAGCAGTCAACAGGGGGTGGGGGAAGCTTTCTTT	CASSQQGVGEAFF
.	TRBJ2-2	.	TRBV7-4	TGTGCCAGCAGCTTAAAGCTAGGGTCGTGGGGGAGCACCGGGGAGCTGTTTTTT	CASSLKLGSWGSTGELFF
.	TRBJ2-1	many	TRBV7-3	TGTGCCACCTCTCAAGGGGGGGGGCGATCCTACAATGAGCAGTTCTTC	CATSQGGGRSYNEQFF
.	TRBJ1-1	few	TRBV4-2	TGTGCCAGCAGCCAAGATGCCAGGCAATCCACTGAAGCTTTCTTT	CASSQDARQSTEAFF
.	TRBJ2-2	.	TRBV7-3	TGTGCCAGCAGCCCGCCGGGGTCCCTCACCGGGGAGCTGTTTTTT	CASSPPGSLTGELFF
.	TRBJ1-2	.	TRBV29-1	TGCAGCGTTGCGGACGAGGGGGGGGGAACCTATGGCTACACCTTC	CSVADEGGGTYGYTF
.	TRBJ1-2	many	TRBV7-9	TGTGCCAGCAGCTTACCCCAGGTTGGGGGTAACTATGGCTACACCTTC	CASSLPQVGGNYGYTF
.	TRBJ1-4	few	TRBV14	TGTGCCAGCAGCCAAAACAGGGTCGGGGAAAAACTGTTTTTT	CASSQNRVGEKLFF
TRBD2	TRBJ2-1	few	TRBV20-1	TGCAGTGCCACAAGTGCCCTCGGAAGCGGGAGGGCCATGGATGAGCAGTTCTTC	CSATSALGSGRAMDEQFF
TRBD2	TRBJ2-5	many	TRBV12-3/TRBV12-4	TGTGCCAGCAGTCCATCCGGACTAGCGGGTTTAGAGACCCAGTACTTC	CASSPSGLAGLETQYF
.	TRBJ2-1	.	TRBV20-1	TGCAGTGCTAGAGATAAGGACTGGTACAATGAGCAGTTCTTC	CSARDKDWYNEQFF
.	TRBJ2-7	.	TRBV5-1	TGCGCCAGCAGCTTGCGCCTGGAAAGTAGCTACGAGCAGTACTTC	CASSLRLESSYEQYF
.	TRBJ1-3	few	TRBV29-1	TGCAGCGTTGAGTATGGAAACACCATATATTTT	CSVEYGNTIYF
.	TRBJ1-1	few	TRBV6-2/TRBV6-3	TGTGCCAGCTTTAAGGGATTCGGTGAAGCTTTCTTT	CASFKGFGEAFF
.	TRBJ1-5	.	TRBV20-1	TGCAGTGCTAGACAGCTACACAATCAGCCCCAGCATTTT	CSARQLHNQPQHF
.	TRBJ2-7	few	TRBV10-3	TGTGCCAGTCTGGGCACTAGTTCCTCCTACGAGCAGTACTTC	CASLGTSSSYEQYF
TRBD2	TRBJ2-1	.	TRBV6-1	TGTGCCGTCAAGGCTAGCGGGGGGGTCCTCTACAATGAGCAGTTCTTC	CAVKASGGVLYNEQFF
.	TRBJ1-1	many	TRBV7-9	TGTGCCAGCAGCTGGGGACGGATGAACACTGAAGCTTTCTTT	CASSWGRMNTEAFF
.	TRBJ2-2	few	TRBV12-3/TRBV12-4	TGTGCCAGCAGTTTAGGGGGACCGGGAACCGGGGAGCTGTTTTTT	CASSLGGPGTGELFF
.	TRBJ1-5	few	TRBV5-4	TGTGCCAGCAGCTTCGCAGGGGAGGTCAATCAGCCCCAGCATTTT	CASSFAGEVNQPQHF